The TCR beta chain described here comes from a study of post-analysis software for immune sequencing data. The CDR3 is made up of 15 amino acids. The germline V gene has CDR1 LNHNV and CDR2 YYDKDF (reference sequence). Germline trimming cut 3 bases from V and 7 bases from J; bases unmatched to any gene: 5. Built from TCR beta cDNA, the libraries had unique molecular identifiers in them. The source material, roughly 0.9 to 11 million T cells, gave rise to 500,000 or so cDNA molecules. One entry per CDR3 protein results from TCRdb running MiXCR on the PCR reads. This table holds roughly 170,000 distinct CDR3 sequences, about 30% found once. Overall study results and limits: Patients showed TRBV5-6, TRBV5-1 and TRBV20-1 among five TRBV segments more frequent than in controls. With F measure, samples from one preparation batch clustered together strongly.

This clonotype was detected many times. What it binds is not known. This TCR derives from a girl between 10 and 17 years old with multiple sclerosis. This rearrangement joins TRBV15 to TRBJ2-1; TRBD2 matches at 11 bases. The sequencing sample was made of blood. CDR3 protein: CATSRTSGALNEQFF. In DNA, the CDR3 is TGTGCCACCAGCAGGACTAGCGGGGCATTGAATGAGCAGTTCTTC.